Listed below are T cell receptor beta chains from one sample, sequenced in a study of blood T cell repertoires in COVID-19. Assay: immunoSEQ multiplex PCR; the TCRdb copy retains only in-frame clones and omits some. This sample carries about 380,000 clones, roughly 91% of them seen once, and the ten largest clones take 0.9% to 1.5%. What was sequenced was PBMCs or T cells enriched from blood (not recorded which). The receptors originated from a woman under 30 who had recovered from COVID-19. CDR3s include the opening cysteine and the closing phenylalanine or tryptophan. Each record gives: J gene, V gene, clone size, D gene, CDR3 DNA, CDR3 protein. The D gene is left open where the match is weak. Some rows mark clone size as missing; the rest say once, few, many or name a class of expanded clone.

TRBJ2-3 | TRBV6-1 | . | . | TGTGCCAGCAGTGAAGCCTTTACTAGCACAGATACGCAGTATTTT | CASSEAFTSTDTQYF
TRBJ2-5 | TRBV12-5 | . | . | TGTGCTAGTGGAACCACAGTGCAAGAGACCCAGTACTTC | CASGTTVQETQYF
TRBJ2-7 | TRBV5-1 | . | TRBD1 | TGCGCCAGCAGCTTGGACAGGGGCGAGCAGTACTTC | CASSLDRGEQYF
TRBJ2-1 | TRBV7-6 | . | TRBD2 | TGTGCCAGCAGCCTCGGGGGGGGGCTTAATGAGCAGTTCTTC | CASSLGGGLNEQFF
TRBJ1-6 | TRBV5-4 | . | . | TGTGCCAGCAGCCGACAGCAATATAATTCACCCCTCCACTTT | CASSRQQYNSPLHF
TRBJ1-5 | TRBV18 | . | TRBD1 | TGTGCCAGCTCACCTCAGGGGGCTGGTCAGCCCCAGCATTTT | CASSPQGAGQPQHF
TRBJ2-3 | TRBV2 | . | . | TGTGCCAGCAGTCGAGACAGCATTGCCACAGATACGCAGTATTTT | CASSRDSIATDTQYF
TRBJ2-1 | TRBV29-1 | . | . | TGCAGCGTTGAACGGGGGACGGGCCATGGGAATGAGCAGTTCTTC | CSVERGTGHGNEQFF
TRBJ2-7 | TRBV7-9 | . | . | TGTGCCAGCAGCTCACAGGGTGGAGGAAGCTACGAGCAGTACTTC | CASSSQGGGSYEQYF
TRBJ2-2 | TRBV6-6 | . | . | TGTGCCAGCAGCCGCGTCTGGTCTACCGGGGAGCTGTTTTTT | CASSRVWSTGELFF
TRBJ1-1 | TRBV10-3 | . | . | TGTGCCATCAGTGATCCGACAGAAGTGAACACTGAAGCTTTCTTT | CAISDPTEVNTEAFF
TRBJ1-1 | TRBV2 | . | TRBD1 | TGTGCCAGCATTAAGGACAGGGCTGGCACTGAAGCTTTCTTT | CASIKDRAGTEAFF
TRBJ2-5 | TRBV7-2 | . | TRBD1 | TGTGCCAGCAGCCCAGACAGGGCTCGAGAGACCCAGTACTTC | CASSPDRARETQYF
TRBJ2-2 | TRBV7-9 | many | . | TGTGCCAGCACCCCAACATCCACCGGGGAGCTGTTTTTT | CASTPTSTGELFF
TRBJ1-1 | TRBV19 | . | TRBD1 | TGTGCCAGTAGCGGGACAGGGTTCACTGAAGCTTTCTTT | CASSGTGFTEAFF
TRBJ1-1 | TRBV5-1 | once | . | TGCGCCAGCAGCGCAGAAGGGGTGAACACTGAAGCTTTCTTT | CASSAEGVNTEAFF
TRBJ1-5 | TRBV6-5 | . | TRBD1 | TGTGCCAGCACCTGGACAGGGAATCAGCCCCAGCATTTT | CASTWTGNQPQHF
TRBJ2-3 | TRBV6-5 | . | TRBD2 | TGTGCCAGCAGTTACTCCGGGGGGGGGCCGGTAGATACGCAGTATTTT | CASSYSGGGPVDTQYF
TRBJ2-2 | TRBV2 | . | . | TGTGCCGGAGGTTATGCCGGGGAGCTGTTTTTT | CAGGYAGELFF
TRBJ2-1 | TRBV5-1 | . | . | TGCGCCAGCAGCTTGGATGGGGAGTACAATGAGCAGTTCTTC | CASSLDGEYNEQFF
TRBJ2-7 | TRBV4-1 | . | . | TGCGCCAGCAGCCAAGCAGGAAGCGGCTCCTACGAGCAGTACTTC | CASSQAGSGSYEQYF
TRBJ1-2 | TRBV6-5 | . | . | TGTGCCAGCAGTTACTCTGGGGCCGGCCCATATGGCTACACCTTC | CASSYSGAGPYGYTF
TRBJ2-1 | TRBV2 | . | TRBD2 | TGTGCCACAGTCGGGGGGGCCTCTGACAATGAGCAGTTCTTC | CATVGGASDNEQFF
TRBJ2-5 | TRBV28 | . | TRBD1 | TGTGCCAGCAGCCGTCTCGGACAGGGCGAACAAGAGACCCAGTACTTC | CASSRLGQGEQETQYF
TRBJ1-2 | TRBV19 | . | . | TGTGCCAGTATTGCAGGGTCCGCGGGGTATGGCTACACCTTC | CASIAGSAGYGYTF
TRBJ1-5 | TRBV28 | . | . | TGTGCCAGCAACAAAGGGGAGGGGTTCGGCAATCAGCCCCAGCATTTT | CASNKGEGFGNQPQHF
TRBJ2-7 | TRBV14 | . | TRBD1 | TGTGCCAGCAGCCGAAAGACAGGGGTCCACGAGCAGTACTTC | CASSRKTGVHEQYF
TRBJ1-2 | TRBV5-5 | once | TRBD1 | TGTGCCAGCAGCTCCGTTAGAATGATAGGACAGGGTATATTATATGGCTACACCTTC | CASSSVRMIGQGILYGYTF
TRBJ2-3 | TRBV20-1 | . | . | TGCAGTGCTAGAGAGCGGGATACGCAGTATTTT | CSARERDTQYF
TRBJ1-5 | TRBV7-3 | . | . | TGTGCCAGCAGCTTTAAAGTAGCCTCCTCCAATCAGCCCCAGCATTTT | CASSFKVASSNQPQHF
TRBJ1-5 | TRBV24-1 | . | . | TGTGCCACCAGTCCCGGGATCAATCAGCCCCAGCATTTT | CATSPGINQPQHF
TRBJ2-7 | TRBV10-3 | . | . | TGTGCCATCAGTGCAGTCTCTTCAGGGGATGTCTCCTACGAGCAGTACTTC | CAISAVSSGDVSYEQYF
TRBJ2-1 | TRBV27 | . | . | TGTGCCAGCAGTTTAAGGAGCACGAGTGCCTACAATGAGCAGTTCTTC | CASSLRSTSAYNEQFF
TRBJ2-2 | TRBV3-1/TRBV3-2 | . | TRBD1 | TGTGCCAGCAGCCAAGCCTTCGGCAGGGGGCGGACCGGGGAGCTGTTTTTT | CASSQAFGRGRTGELFF
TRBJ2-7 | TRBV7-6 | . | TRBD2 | TGTGCCAGCAGCACTAGCGGGGGGGAGGAGCAGTACTTC | CASSTSGGEEQYF
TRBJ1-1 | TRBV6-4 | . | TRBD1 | TGTGCCAGCAGGAGACAGGGGGAGAACACTGAAGCTTTCTTT | CASRRQGENTEAFF
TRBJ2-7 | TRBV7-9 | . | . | TGTGCCAGCAGCCTAAAAACTTGGCAGGGCAATCCTTACGAGCAGTACTTC | CASSLKTWQGNPYEQYF
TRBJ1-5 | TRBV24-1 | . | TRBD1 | TGTGCCACCAGTGGCAGGGGGCCCAATCAGCCCCAGCATTTT | CATSGRGPNQPQHF
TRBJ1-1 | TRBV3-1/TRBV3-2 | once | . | TGTGCCAGCCGGGGAGGGGGGGCCGCGAACACTGAAGCTTTCTTT | CASRGGGAANTEAFF
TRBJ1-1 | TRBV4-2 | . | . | TGTGCCAGCAGCCAAGATGGGGCCGCTGAAGCTTTCTTT | CASSQDGAAEAFF
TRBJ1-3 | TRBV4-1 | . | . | TGCGCCAGCAGCCAAGGGACAGCTGGAAACACCATATATTTT | CASSQGTAGNTIYF
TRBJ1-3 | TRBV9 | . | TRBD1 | TGTGCCAGCAGCGTGGGGACAGGGGGGTTGAACACCATATATTTT | CASSVGTGGLNTIYF
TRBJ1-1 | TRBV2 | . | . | TGTGCCAGCAGGACCCGAGAGAGAGGAAACACTGAAGCTTTCTTT | CASRTRERGNTEAFF
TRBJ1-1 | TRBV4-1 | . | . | TGCGCCAGCAGCCAACCTGAGATGAACACTGAAGCTTTCTTT | CASSQPEMNTEAFF
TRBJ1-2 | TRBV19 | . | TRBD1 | TGTGCCAGTAGTCTCTGGGACAGGGGAAGGAATGGCTACACCTTC | CASSLWDRGRNGYTF
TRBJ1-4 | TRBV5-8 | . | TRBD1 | TGTGCCAGCAGCTTGGTACAGGGGGGTGAAAAACTGTTTTTT | CASSLVQGGEKLFF
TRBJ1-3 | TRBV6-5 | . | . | TGTGCCAGCAGTTTACAGGTTACTAACACCATATATTTT | CASSLQVTNTIYF
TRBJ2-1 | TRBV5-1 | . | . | TGCGCCAGCAGCAGTACCTCCGACAGGATTTACAATGAGCAGTTCTTC | CASSSTSDRIYNEQFF
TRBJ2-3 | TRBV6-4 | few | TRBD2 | TGTGCCAGCAGTGACTCGACTGGGGGAGGGGGCACAGATACGCAGTATTTT | CASSDSTGGGGTDTQYF
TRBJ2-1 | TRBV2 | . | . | TGTGCCAGCATACGGGGGGCCTCCTACAATGAGCAGTTCTTC | CASIRGASYNEQFF
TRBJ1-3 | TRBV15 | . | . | TGTGCCACCAGCAGTAACAGAAACTCTGGAAACACCATATATTTT | CATSSNRNSGNTIYF
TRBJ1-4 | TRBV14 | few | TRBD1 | TGTGCCAGCAGTCGGGACAGGGGAAACGAAAAACTGTTTTTT | CASSRDRGNEKLFF
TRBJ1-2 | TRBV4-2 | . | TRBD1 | TGTGCCAGCAGCAATACAGGGGTTCACTATGGCTACACCTTC | CASSNTGVHYGYTF